Reported below is one TCR beta chain. The antigen it recognizes is unknown. Base qualities are missing; no much larger clone stands one base away. The entry originates in a study of blood T cells in healthy people across ages (dated by TCRdb to 2015 to 2017). With respect to the entire study: In model experiments, template switching captured roughly one uniquely barcoded TCR beta cDNA molecule for every two T cells. Donors were grouped into four age groups: young (average roughly 17 years), middle-aged (over 35), aged (roughly 67) and long-lived (approximately 75). Age-related changes in TCR beta repertoire diversity were measured in the study by deep sequencing normalized with unique cDNA molecular identifiers. Donors of different ages were randomly distributed across sequencing lanes to avoid experimental bias. The study analyzed two additional independent replicas of 1 million unique cDNA reads from the same blood draw for two donors, one aged 18 to 30 and one aged 80 or older. What the authors observed across the whole study: Total diversity estimates from one million sequenced T cells were considered lower bounds and underestimates. The percentage of naive T cells measured by flow cytometry correlated strongly with observed TCR beta diversity. Observed TCR beta diversity per million T cells fell roughly linearly with age, and a significant reduction was already apparent by age roughly 40. Compared with the aged group, the long-lived group had more naive CD4+ T cells, fewer expanded clones and increased TCR diversity, a pattern suggesting age selection. Bulk unsorted PBMC profiling prevented conclusive comparison of naive and antigen-experienced compartments. Donor CMV infection status was unknown, potentially confounding age-related changes in expanded clonotypes.

The library was obtained by 5' RACE. Data came from an Illumina HiSeq 2500. The second PCR ran for roughly 6 to 11 cycles and used a J-beta primer mix along with a sample-barcoded 5' primer. A unique molecular identifier was introduced onto each TCR beta cDNA molecule by a template-switch 5' adaptor carrying 12 random nucleotides. Each sample yielded at least 2.5 million CDR3-containing paired-end reads. First-strand cDNA was synthesized from all RNA with the Mint cDNA synthesis kit, primed by a TRBC-specific oligonucleotide. Following uracil-DNA glycosylase treatment, all cDNA underwent a first 18-cycle PCR with the universal primers M1SS and BC2_uni_R. As for the authors' bioinformatics: Each sample was normalized by randomly selecting 1 million high-quality reads, each carrying a distinct molecular identifier. Instead of being binned into consensus sequences, reads with shared molecular identifiers were discarded. MiTCR, with a Q25 quality threshold and the strictest error-elimination algorithm, was used for CDR3 identification, clonotype clustering and error correction. A nonparametric unseen species model using Euler transformation provided a lower-bound estimate of total TCR beta diversity. TCRdb ran its own pipeline on the public reads, namely fastp trimming at Q25 and MiXCR clone calling, and kept in-frame beta chains. Each CDR3 protein appears once, grouped with its most common genes and DNA. The V and J calls were not made by the authors but by TCRdb's processing. The sample table holds roughly 1.4 million distinct CDR3 sequences, of which approximately 60% were seen once. The ten top clones hold over 5% of the sample.

Taken from cysteine to phenylalanine, the CDR3 has 20 residues. The retained sequence is limited to the CDR3, 60 bases, with the frame set at the first base. Trimming removed 2 bases from V and 0 bases from J, leaving 27 bases between the germline ends. Reading the germline V gene gives CDR1 SQVTM and CDR2 ANQGSEA. The roughly 42 donors, aged roughly 6 to 90 years, were systemically healthy Caucasian individuals from Russia. Ten milliliters of peripheral blood were drawn from each donor into EDTA-treated Vacutainer tubes. Ficoll-Paque density-gradient centrifugation was used to isolate PBMCs, with at least 7 million per sample. Trizol reagent was used to extract total RNA from the PBMCs, yielding at least 5.5 micrograms per sample. Naive CD45RAhigh/CD27high T cell percentages were measured by flow cytometry on a PBMC aliquot from every donor.

The source material was blood. The chain employs TRBV29-1 and TRBJ2-3; the D gene remains uncertain. The clonotype comes from a man between 18 and 35 years old in good health. The nucleotides read TGCAGCGTTGAATTCTCTTCATCCCGACAAAGAACGACTAGCACAGATACGCAGTATTTT. Its protein product is CSVEFSSSRQRTTSTDTQYF.